One sample yielded the 26 T cell receptor beta chains listed below, sequenced in a study of cytomegalovirus exposure and HLA in healthy donors. The PCR ran on 60 Vbeta and 13 Jbeta primers. Measured with immunoSEQ multiplex PCR; TCRdb has only the in-frame clones, and not every one. This sample has about 130,000 clones, with roughly 75% found just once. The source material was PBMCs. All receptors come from a man aged 25 to 40 in good health and CMV-seropositive.

This chain links TRBV15 with TRBJ1-4; weak D call: TRBD1 (5 bases). Trimming took 0 bases from V and 8 from J, leaving 19 bases between them. The CDR3 sequence is 17 residues long. Germline V gene lookup returns CDR1 LNHNV and CDR2 YYDKDF (reference sequence). The CDR3 loop reads CATSRDSAGRVGEKLFF. CDR3 DNA sequence: TGTGCCACCAGCAGAGATAGTGCAGGCAGGGTAGGCGAAAAACTGTTTTTT.

V gene TRBV20-1 combines with J gene TRBJ2-7; TRBD1 is a possible D gene (6 bases). V was clipped by 5 bases and J by 3 bases, with 8 bases between them. This CDR3 contains 11 residues. Germline assignment: CDR1 DFQATT and CDR2 SNEGSKA (reference sequence). The CDR3 DNA reads as TGCAGTGCTCTGGACAGCTACGAGCAGTACTTC. This encodes CSALDSYEQYF.

The V call is TRBV4-1, the J call TRBJ2-5; the match to TRBD2 covers 7 bases. This CDR3 is 16 amino acids long. Trimming cost V 1 base and J 1 base; bases outside gene matches: 6. Germline lookup yields CDR1 MGHRA and CDR2 YSYEKL. CDR3 residues: CASSQGRGGGQETQYF. CDR3 sequence (DNA): TGCGCCAGCAGCCAAGGGCGAGGCGGGGGCCAAGAGACCCAGTACTTC.

The chain recombines TRBV27 with TRBJ2-7, with a weak D call TRBD1 (6 bases). V gave up 5 bases and J gave up 0 bases, with 11 bases separating them. The CDR3 consists of 14 residues. Germline CDR1 MNHEY, CDR2 SMNVEV (reference sequence). The CDR3 region is CASSPNRDSYEQYF. The CDR3 DNA follows: TGTGCCAGCAGTCCGAACAGGGACTCCTACGAGCAGTACTTC.

The V gene is TRBV9, the J gene TRBJ2-1, with a possible D match to TRBD2 (5 bases). Germline CDR1 reads SGDLS; CDR2 reads YYNGEE. V lost 2 bases, J lost 4 bases, and 13 bases lay in between. There are 15 residues in the CDR3. The CDR3: CASSVGGGPYNEQFF. Here the CDR3 DNA reads TGTGCCAGCAGCGTCGGCGGAGGACCTTACAATGAGCAGTTCTTC.

V usage is TRBV6-1 and J usage is TRBJ1-2; no clear D. This CDR3 contains 13 residues. V lost 4 bases to trimming and J lost 4 bases, with 10 bases between them. Germline loops: CDR1 MNHNS, CDR2 SASEGT. Written as DNA, the CDR3 is TGTGCCAGCAGTGCTAACGTCGCCTATGGCTACACCTTC. Its protein is CASSANVAYGYTF.

The rearrangement links TRBV4-1 to TRBJ2-7, with 14 bases matching TRBD2. The length of the CDR3 is 17 residues. Germline-derived CDR1 and CDR2 are MGHRA and YSYEKL. V shed 0 bases and J 1 base; nucleotides not matched to a gene: 2. In nucleotides, the CDR3 is TGCGCCAGCAGCCAAGAAAGACTAGCGGGAGGGTCCTACGAGCAGTACTTC. This gives the protein CASSQERLAGGSYEQYF.

The V gene is TRBV7-9, the J gene TRBJ2-1; a weak D match, TRBD2 (5 bases). The CDR3 is 15 amino acids. Trimming pared 3 bases from V and 0 bases from J, leaving 9 bases between. Germline values: CDR1 SEHNR, CDR2 FQNEAQ (reference sequence). Written as DNA, the CDR3 is TGTGCCAGCAGCTTTCGTGGGAGCTCCTACAATGAGCAGTTCTTC. Translated: CASSFRGSSYNEQFF.

This chain connects TRBV10-2 to TRBJ1-1, with 7 bases aligning to TRBD1. The CDR3 contains 14 residues. Germline loops: CDR1 WSHSY, CDR2 SAAADI. The V and J ends lost 6 bases and 6 bases, in that order; junction bases with no gene match: 10. The CDR3 nucleotides are TGCGCCAGCAGCAAACAGGGGATCTGGTCTGAAGCTTTCTTT. Translated, it gives CASSKQGIWSEAFF.

The chain recombines TRBV14 with TRBJ2-7; D is unresolved. The germline gives CDR1 SGHDN, CDR2 FVKESK. The CDR3 spans 13 residues. The V and J ends lost 3 bases and 2 bases respectively, with 8 bases between them. CDR3 loop: CASSQLPTYEQYF. The CDR3 DNA is TGTGCCAGCAGCCAGTTACCTACCTACGAGCAGTACTTC.

The CDR3, as DNA: TGCGCCAGCAGCCGCGGGACAGGCAATTCACCCCTCCACTTT. Translation gives CASSRGTGNSPLHF. This chain joins TRBV4-3 and TRBJ1-6; the match to TRBD1 covers 8 bases. V dropped 4 bases and J dropped 7; count of bases not matched to a gene: 3. This CDR3 contains 14 residues. The germline CDR1 and CDR2 sequences are LGHNA and YSLEER.

The chain is built from TRBV6-6 and TRBJ1-2, with D unresolved. CDR1 is MNHNY, CDR2 SVGAGI, per germline (reference sequence). Trimming cost V 4 bases and J 4 bases, with 16 bases left between them. The CDR3 extends over 15 amino acids. DNA for the CDR3: TGTGCCAGCAGTTTTTCCTCAGGAATACCCTATGGCTACACCTTC. This sequence encodes CASSFSSGIPYGYTF.

This rearrangement joins TRBV2 to TRBJ2-1, with D possibly matching TRBD2 (6 bases). Germline CDR1 is SNHLY and CDR2 is FYNNEI. Trimming shortened V by 5 bases and J by 6 bases, and 26 bases separated the two germline ends. CDR3 length: 18 amino acids. CDR3 sequence reads: CASSYLNFRDLRFNEQFF. DNA of the CDR3: TGTGCCAGCAGTTACCTAAATTTCCGGGACTTACGTTTCAATGAGCAGTTCTTC.

This clone was picked up a small number of times. It differs at one base from a far larger clone, so likely a read error. The rearrangement uses TRBV2 and TRBJ1-1; 11 bases align to TRBD1. This CDR3 spans 16 amino acids. Germline V gives CDR1 SNHLY, CDR2 FYNNEI. The CDR3 protein is CARSGLDRGQGTEAFF. The CDR3 DNA follows: TGTGCCCGCAGTGGACTGGACAGGGGGCAAGGCACTGAAGCTTTCTTT.

The rearrangement joins TRBV12-5 to TRBJ2-7; maybe TRBD1 (6 bases). Trimming removed 6 bases at V and 1 base at J, with 10 bases between. Germline V CDR1 and CDR2: LGHNT, FRNRAP. This CDR3 region has 13 residues. CDR3 loop: CASGAGASYEQYF. The CDR3 DNA follows: TGTGCTAGTGGGGCAGGGGCTTCCTACGAGCAGTACTTC.

This sequence joins TRBV7-8 and TRBJ2-1; 8 nucleotides line up with TRBD2. Trimming removed 3 bases from V and 4 bases from J; junction bases left unmatched: 11. The CDR3 spans 17 residues. Looked up from germline, CDR1 is SGHVS and CDR2 is FQNEAQ. CDR3 DNA: TGTGCCAGCAGCTTCGTTTCGACTAGCGCGAGGTACAATGAGCAGTTCTTC. Translated: CASSFVSTSARYNEQFF.

The V gene is TRBV11-2, the J gene TRBJ2-2; the D gene is possibly TRBD1 (5 bases). From germline, CDR1 is SGHAT and CDR2 FQNNGV. The CDR3 is 14 residues long. V lost 5 bases and J 6 bases, leaving 13 bases between the germline ends. This chain's CDR3 is CASSGLRGAGELFF. Written as DNA, the CDR3 is TGTGCCAGCAGCGGGCTAAGGGGTGCCGGGGAGCTGTTTTTT.

The chain has TRBV29-1 and TRBJ2-7; D is possibly TRBD2 (6 bases). V dropped 4 bases and J dropped 3 bases, with 16 bases sitting between them. Germline loops: CDR1 SQVTM, CDR2 ANQGSEA. The CDR3 sequence is 14 residues long. The CDR3 reads CSVGGSGTHYEQYF. In DNA, the CDR3 is TGCAGCGTTGGTGGATCGGGGACTCACTACGAGCAGTACTTC.

This clone has a single count. The V call is TRBV4-3, the J call TRBJ2-7; 13 bases line up with TRBD2. The length of the CDR3 is 16 residues. Germline CDR1 is LGHNA and CDR2 is YSLEER. Trimming cost V 4 bases and J 1 base; bases outside gene matches: 4. Here the CDR3 DNA reads TGCGCCAGCAGCCCGGGACTAGCGGGAATGTCCTACGAGCAGTACTTC. Translating it yields CASSPGLAGMSYEQYF.

This chain links TRBV6-6 with TRBJ1-5; tentatively, D is TRBD1 (5 bases). Looked up from germline, CDR1 is MNHNY and CDR2 is SVGAGI (reference sequence). Between the trimmed V and J ends, which lost 4 bases and 2 bases, there was a span of 9 bases. The CDR3 is made up of 14 amino acids. CDR3 bases: TGTGCCAGCAGTTTATTAGGGGGCAATCAGCCCCAGCATTTT. It specifies CASSLLGGNQPQHF.

Note on this clone: Additional DNA sequences in this sample encode the identical CDR3. The chain uses TRBV5-1 and TRBJ2-3; possible D gene TRBD2, 6 bases. Germline CDR1 and CDR2: SGHRS and YFSETQ. The V end lost 4 bases, the J end lost 0 bases, and 9 bases lay between the germline ends. The CDR3 contains 14 residues. The CDR3 protein is CASSPGTSTDTQYF. The CDR3 region has the DNA TGCGCCAGCAGCCCTGGGACTAGCACAGATACGCAGTATTTT.

The chain recombines TRBV9 with TRBJ1-4; TRBD1 is a possible D gene (5 bases). In germline, CDR1 is SGDLS, CDR2 YYNGEE. V dropped 2 bases and J dropped 5 bases, with 7 bases sitting between them. This CDR3 has 13 amino acids. CDR3 loop: CASSVGGNEKLFF. The CDR3 nucleotides read TGTGCCAGCAGCGTGGGGGGAAATGAAAAACTGTTTTTT.

V is TRBV28 and J is TRBJ1-5, with TRBD1 matching 7 bases. With 6 bases clipped from V and 0 bases from J, the junction kept 11 bases outside the gene matches. The CDR3 covers 17 residues. CDR1 MDHEN and CDR2 SYDVKM come from the germline V gene. The DNA of the CDR3 is TGTGCCAGCAGCCCCTTAACAGGGGATTATAGCAATCAGCCCCAGCATTTT. Protein sequence: CASSPLTGDYSNQPQHF.

The chain links TRBV28 to TRBJ1-5; D gene unclear. Germline V gene data show CDR1 as MDHEN and CDR2 as SYDVKM. The ends were cut back, 6 bases at V and 7 bases at J, with 10 bases in the middle. This CDR3 spans 12 amino acids. The chain's CDR3 is CASSSPLQPQHF. The CDR3 DNA follows: TGTGCCAGCAGCTCCCCTCTGCAGCCCCAGCATTTT.

V usage is TRBV4-1 and J usage is TRBJ1-5, with 7 bases lining up with TRBD1. The V and J ends lost 3 bases and 5 bases, in that order; junction bases with no gene match: 7. In germline, CDR1 is MGHRA, CDR2 YSYEKL. The CDR3 runs 15 residues. CDR3: CASSHKTGWDQPQHF. The CDR3 DNA sequence: TGCGCCAGCAGCCATAAGACAGGGTGGGATCAGCCCCAGCATTTT.

The gene calls are TRBV6-7 and TRBJ2-7, with no clear D. TRBV6-7 falls under the ORF class, with uncertain function. The CDR3 has 12 amino acids. V shed 2 bases and J shed 3 bases, with 5 bases lying between them. DNA for the CDR3: TGTGCCAGCAGTTACCCCCTCTACGAGCAGTACTTC. This sequence encodes CASSYPLYEQYF.